The rows below give T cell receptor beta chains drawn from one sample of a study of neurological immune-mediated disorders. TCRdb passed the 5' RACE reads through MiXCR, listing each CDR3 protein once. The sample includes about 70,000 distinct CDR3 sequences, 3.2% of them seen just once. Sequenced: PBMCs. These receptors were collected from a woman aged 45 to 65 with multiple sclerosis. CDR3s include the opening cysteine and the closing phenylalanine or tryptophan. D genes are given only for firm matches. Rows may omit the clone size; those that give it use once, few, many or a size class.

v_call,d_call,clone_size,j_call,cdr3_aa,cdr3_nt
TRBV5-1,-,many,TRBJ2-1,CASSLEEQGGYNEQFF,TGCGCCAGCAGCTTGGAAGAGCAGGGGGGTTACAATGAGCAGTTCTTC
TRBV4-3,TRBD1,many,TRBJ1-2,CASSQSRGLRYGYTF,TGCGCCAGCAGCCAAAGCAGGGGGCTTCGCTATGGCTACACCTTC
TRBV20-1,TRBD2,many,TRBJ2-3,CSAPLASGRARTDTQYF,TGCAGTGCTCCCCTCGCAAGCGGGAGGGCACGCACAGATACGCAGTATTTT
TRBV4-3,TRBD1,few,TRBJ2-3,CASSHARTGSTDTQYF,TGCGCCAGCAGCCATGCCCGGACAGGGAGCACAGATACGCAGTATTTT
TRBV5-5,TRBD2,many,TRBJ2-5,CASRGKGLEETQYF,TGTGCCAGCAGAGGGAAGGGACTAGAGGAGACCCAGTACTTC
TRBV20-1,-,many,TRBJ2-2,CSARGETANTGELFF,TGCAGTGCTAGAGGCGAGACCGCTAACACCGGGGAGCTGTTTTTT
TRBV19,TRBD1,-,TRBJ1-5,CASSQGAGQPQHF,TGTGCCAGTAGTCAGGGGGCAGGACAGCCCCAGCATTTT
TRBV20-1,TRBD1,many,TRBJ2-2,CSARGDRRVHTGELFF,TGCAGTGCTAGGGGGGACAGACGGGTCCACACCGGGGAGCTGTTTTTT
TRBV3-1,TRBD2,-,TRBJ2-2,CASSQGLAGNTGELFF,TGTGCCAGCAGCCAAGGCCTAGCGGGGAACACCGGGGAGCTGTTTTTT
TRBV29-1,TRBD1,many,TRBJ2-2,CSVGQGIRTGELFF,TGCAGCGTAGGACAGGGGATTCGCACCGGGGAGCTGTTTTTT
TRBV7-2,-,many,TRBJ2-3,CASSPRGVGDTQYF,TGTGCCAGCAGCCCGAGAGGGGTGGGAGATACGCAGTATTTT
TRBV7-2,-,many,TRBJ2-3,CASSPDSLGTDTQYF,TGTGCCAGCAGCCCTGACAGCCTCGGCACAGATACGCAGTATTTT
TRBV5-1,-,many,TRBJ1-1,CASSLGFGEAFF,TGCGCCAGCAGCTTGGGATTCGGCGAAGCTTTCTTT
TRBV20-1,TRBD1,many,TRBJ2-7,CRVHRDRANEQYF,TGCAGGGTTCACCGGGACAGGGCTAACGAGCAGTACTTC
TRBV5-1,TRBD1,many,TRBJ1-1,CASSLGQGGVNTEAFF,TGCGCCAGCAGCTTGGGACAGGGAGGGGTGAACACTGAAGCTTTCTTT
TRBV5-1,TRBD2,many,TRBJ2-3,CASSLASGEDTQYF,TGCGCCAGCAGCTTAGCGAGCGGGGAAGATACGCAGTATTTT
TRBV6-6,TRBD2,many,TRBJ2-1,CASSGLAGESYNEQFF,TGTGCCAGCAGTGGACTAGCGGGGGAGTCGTACAATGAGCAGTTCTTC
TRBV12-3/TRBV12-4,-,many,TRBJ1-5,CASSLLGHSNQPQHF,TGTGCCAGCAGTTTATTGGGCCATAGCAATCAGCCCCAGCATTTT
TRBV5-1,TRBD2,many,TRBJ2-1,CASSLTSGIYNEQFF,TGCGCCAGCAGCTTGACTAGCGGAATATACAATGAGCAGTTCTTC
TRBV18,TRBD1,few,TRBJ1-5,CASSPSTGGSNQPQHF,TGTGCCAGCTCACCTTCGACAGGGGGTAGCAATCAGCCCCAGCATTTT
TRBV14,-,many,TRBJ2-2,CASSQKNTGELFF,TGTGCCAGCAGCCAAAAGAACACCGGGGAGCTGTTTTTT
TRBV5-6,-,many,TRBJ2-4,CASSAGDRLVYF,TGTGCCAGCAGCGCAGGGGACCGATTAGTTTACTTC
TRBV7-2,TRBD1,many,TRBJ2-2,CASSLSWQGVGELFF,TGTGCCAGCAGCTTAAGTTGGCAGGGGGTAGGGGAGCTGTTTTTT
TRBV7-2,-,-,TRBJ2-3,CASSLGTVGTPQYF,TGTGCCAGCAGCTTAGGGACTGTTGGAACCCCGCAGTATTTT
TRBV29-1,-,many,TRBJ2-2,CSVGPANTGELFF,TGCAGCGTTGGTCCTGCGAACACCGGGGAGCTGTTTTTT
TRBV20-1,-,many,TRBJ2-1,CSASDITSSSYNEQFF,TGCAGTGCTAGCGATATCACTAGTAGCTCCTACAATGAGCAGTTCTTC
TRBV20-1,TRBD2,many,TRBJ2-1,CSARDGASGDYNEQFF,TGCAGTGCTAGAGATGGGGCTAGCGGGGACTACAATGAGCAGTTCTTC
TRBV7-8,TRBD1,many,TRBJ1-2,CASSLAGQGIDGYTF,TGTGCCAGCAGCTTAGCGGGACAGGGCATCGATGGCTACACCTTC
TRBV18,-,few,TRBJ2-7,CASSPAGQIEQYF,TGTGCCAGCTCGCCCGCGGGGCAGATCGAGCAGTACTTC
TRBV20-1,TRBD1,many,TRBJ1-1,CSATSPTGVTEAFF,TGCAGTGCTACCTCGCCTACAGGGGTCACTGAAGCTTTCTTT
TRBV5-1,-,many,TRBJ2-3,CASSLDLSLGSQYF,TGCGCCAGCAGCTTGGATCTGTCCTTAGGATCGCAGTATTTT
TRBV20-1,-,many,TRBJ2-7,CSAPLTGGYEQYF,TGCAGTGCTCCTCTTACCGGGGGCTACGAGCAGTACTTC
TRBV9,-,many,TRBJ2-7,CASTLKGKAYEQYF,TGTGCCAGCACGTTGAAGGGTAAAGCCTACGAGCAGTACTTC
TRBV5-1,-,many,TRBJ1-1,CASSLLGQYEAFF,TGCGCCAGCAGCTTGTTGGGGCAGTATGAAGCTTTCTTT
TRBV10-3,TRBD2,many,TRBJ2-3,CAIRGTSGNTDTQYF,TGTGCCATCAGAGGGACTAGCGGAAACACAGATACGCAGTATTTT
TRBV5-1,TRBD2,many,TRBJ2-1,CASSFRPSPTSGLSSYNEQFF,TGCGCCAGCAGCTTCCGACCCTCACCTACTAGCGGGCTAAGCTCCTACAATGAGCAGTTCTTC
TRBV7-3,TRBD1,many,TRBJ2-3,CASSLQGTGGTDTQYF,TGTGCCAGCAGCTTACAGGGGACAGGGGGAACAGATACGCAGTATTTT
TRBV7-9,TRBD1,many,TRBJ2-1,CASSLVQGVSYNEQFF,TGTGCCAGCAGCTTAGTGCAGGGGGTATCCTACAATGAGCAGTTCTTC
TRBV5-1,-,many,TRBJ2-3,CASSLGDRYADTQYF,TGCGCCAGCAGCTTGGGCGACAGGTATGCAGATACGCAGTATTTT
TRBV7-2,TRBD1,many,TRBJ1-5,CASSETGTAGQQPQHF,TGTGCCAGCAGCGAAACCGGGACAGCCGGACAACAGCCCCAGCATTTT
TRBV5-1,-,many,TRBJ2-3,CASSLVAGNTDTQYF,TGCGCCAGCAGCTTGGTGGCGGGGAACACAGATACGCAGTATTTT
TRBV7-3,-,many,TRBJ2-7,CASSLTGQREQYF,TGTGCCAGCAGCTTAACCGGACAGAGAGAGCAGTACTTC
TRBV20-1,-,many,TRBJ1-1,CSVKRGMNTEAFF,TGCAGTGTAAAGAGGGGGATGAACACTGAAGCTTTCTTT
TRBV29-1,-,many,TRBJ2-5,CSAGDGRETQYF,TGCAGCGCCGGGGACGGAAGAGAGACCCAGTACTTC
TRBV4-3,TRBD1,many,TRBJ2-2,CASSQVHRGWAGELFF,TGCGCCAGCAGCCAAGTGCACAGGGGGTGGGCCGGGGAGCTGTTTTTT
TRBV12-3/TRBV12-4,TRBD2,medium-sized,TRBJ2-5,CASSQGLGGETQYF,TGTGCCAGCAGCCAGGGACTAGGCGGGGAGACCCAGTACTTC
TRBV4-2,-,many,TRBJ1-4,CASSQTGAEKLFF,TGTGCCAGCAGCCAAACGGGGGCGGAAAAACTGTTTTTT
TRBV25-1,TRBD2,many,TRBJ2-2,CASRPGLADTGELFF,TGTGCCAGCAGGCCCGGACTAGCCGACACCGGGGAGCTGTTTTTT
TRBV25-1,TRBD2,many,TRBJ2-3,CASSEVGSGGMYF,TGTGCCAGCTCCGAGGTCGGGAGCGGGGGTATGTATTTT
TRBV7-2,TRBD1,many,TRBJ1-6,CASSEGQFTSPLHF,TGTGCCAGCAGCGAGGGACAGTTTACTTCACCCCTCCACTTT
TRBV7-2,-,many,TRBJ2-3,CASSQGTDTQYF,TGTGCCAGCAGCCAAGGGACAGATACGCAGTATTTT
TRBV6-5,-,many,TRBJ2-1,CASSYSLWSHEQFF,TGTGCCAGCAGTTACTCCCTTTGGAGTCATGAGCAGTTCTTC
TRBV7-2,TRBD1,many,TRBJ2-7,CASSLGGTGYYEQYF,TGTGCCAGCAGCTTAGGGGGGACAGGGTACTACGAGCAGTACTTC